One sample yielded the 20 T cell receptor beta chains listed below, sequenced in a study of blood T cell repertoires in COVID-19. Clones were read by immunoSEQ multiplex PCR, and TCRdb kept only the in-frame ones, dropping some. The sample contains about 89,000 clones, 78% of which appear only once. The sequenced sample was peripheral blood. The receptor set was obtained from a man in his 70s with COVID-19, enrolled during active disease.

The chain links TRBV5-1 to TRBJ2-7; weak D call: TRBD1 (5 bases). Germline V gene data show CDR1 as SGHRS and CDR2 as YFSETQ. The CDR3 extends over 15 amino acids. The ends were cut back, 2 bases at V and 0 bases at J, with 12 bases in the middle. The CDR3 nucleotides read TGCGCCAGCAGCTTTACAGGTGGCCGCTCCTACGAGCAGTACTTC. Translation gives CASSFTGGRSYEQYF.

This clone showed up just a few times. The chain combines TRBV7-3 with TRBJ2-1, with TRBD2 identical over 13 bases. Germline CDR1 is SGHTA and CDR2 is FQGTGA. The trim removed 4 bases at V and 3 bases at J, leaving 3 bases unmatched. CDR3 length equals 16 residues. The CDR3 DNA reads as TGTGCCAGCAGCTACGGACTAGCGGGAGACTACAATGAGCAGTTCTTC. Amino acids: CASSYGLAGDYNEQFF.

In nucleotides, the CDR3 is TGTGCCATCAGGGCTGGACAGGTAAACACAGATACGCAGTATTTT. Its translation: CAIRAGQVNTDTQYF. The genes are TRBV10-3 and TRBJ2-3; 7 bases align to TRBD1. The trim removed 6 bases at V and 2 bases at J, leaving 8 bases unmatched. Germline-derived CDR1 and CDR2 are ENHRY and SYGVKD. The length of the CDR3 is 15 residues.

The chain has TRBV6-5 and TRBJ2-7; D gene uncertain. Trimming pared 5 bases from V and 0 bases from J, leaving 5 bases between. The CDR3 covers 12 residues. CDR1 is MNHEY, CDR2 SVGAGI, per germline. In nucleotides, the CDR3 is TGTGCCAGCAGTCCCTTCTCCTACGAGCAGTACTTC. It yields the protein CASSPFSYEQYF.

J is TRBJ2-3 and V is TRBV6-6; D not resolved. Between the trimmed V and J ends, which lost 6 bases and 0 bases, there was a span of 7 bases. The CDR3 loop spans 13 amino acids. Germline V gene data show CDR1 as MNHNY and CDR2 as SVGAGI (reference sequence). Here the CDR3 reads CASSITSTDTQYF. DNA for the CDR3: TGTGCCAGCAGCATTACTAGCACAGATACGCAGTATTTT.

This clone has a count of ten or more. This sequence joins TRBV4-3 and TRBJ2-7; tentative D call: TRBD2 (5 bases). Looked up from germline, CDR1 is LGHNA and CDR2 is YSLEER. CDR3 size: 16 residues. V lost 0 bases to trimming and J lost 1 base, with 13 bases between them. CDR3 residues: CASSQDYPGISYEQYF. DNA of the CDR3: TGCGCCAGCAGCCAAGATTATCCGGGGATATCCTACGAGCAGTACTTC.

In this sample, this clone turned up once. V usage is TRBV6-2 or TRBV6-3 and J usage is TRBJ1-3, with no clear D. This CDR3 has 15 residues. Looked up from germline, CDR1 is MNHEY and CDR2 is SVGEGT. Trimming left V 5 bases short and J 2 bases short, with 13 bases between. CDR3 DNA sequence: TGTGCCAGCAGTAAAGGAGGGTTTGCTGGAAACACCATATATTTT. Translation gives CASSKGGFAGNTIYF.

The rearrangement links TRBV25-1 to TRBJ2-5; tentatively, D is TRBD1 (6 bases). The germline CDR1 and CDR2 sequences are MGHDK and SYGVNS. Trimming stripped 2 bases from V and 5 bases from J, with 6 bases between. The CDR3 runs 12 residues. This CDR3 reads CASSERGETQYF. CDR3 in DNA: TGTGCCAGCAGTGAAAGGGGGGAGACCCAGTACTTC.

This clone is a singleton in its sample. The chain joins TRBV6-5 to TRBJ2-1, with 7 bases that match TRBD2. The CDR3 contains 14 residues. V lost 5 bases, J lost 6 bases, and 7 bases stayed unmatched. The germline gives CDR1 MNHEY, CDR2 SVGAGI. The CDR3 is CASSTGLVSNEQFF. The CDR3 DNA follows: TGTGCCAGCAGTACCGGACTAGTATCCAATGAGCAGTTCTTC.

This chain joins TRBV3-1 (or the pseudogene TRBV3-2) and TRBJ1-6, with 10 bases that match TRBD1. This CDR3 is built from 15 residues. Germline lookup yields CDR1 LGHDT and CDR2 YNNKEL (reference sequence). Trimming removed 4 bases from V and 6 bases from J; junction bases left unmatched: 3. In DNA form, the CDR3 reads TGTGCCAGCAGCCCGGGGGACAGGGGTAATTCACCCCTCCACTTT. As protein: CASSPGDRGNSPLHF.

For the CDR3, the DNA is TGTGCCAGCAGCTCATTCGGGTACAATGAGCAGTTCTTC. Encoded protein: CASSSFGYNEQFF. The chain couples TRBV3-1 (or the pseudogene TRBV3-2) to TRBJ2-1; D remains ambiguous. Germline lookup yields CDR1 LGHDT and CDR2 YNNKEL (reference sequence). The CDR3 has 13 residues. V was cut by 5 bases and J by 4 bases, with 9 bases left in between.

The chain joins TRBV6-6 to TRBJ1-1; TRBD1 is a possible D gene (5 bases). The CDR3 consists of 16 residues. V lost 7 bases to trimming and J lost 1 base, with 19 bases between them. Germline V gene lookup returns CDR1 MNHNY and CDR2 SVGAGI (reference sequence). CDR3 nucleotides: TGTGCCAGCACCCCGGGGAGGGGCGCGAGGAACACTGAAGCTTTCTTT. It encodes CASTPGRGARNTEAFF.

CDR3 in amino acids: CASSYPGYGYTF. The CDR3 bases are TGTGCCAGCAGTTACCCGGGCTATGGCTACACCTTC. The genes are TRBV6-2 or TRBV6-3 and TRBJ1-2; no firm D call. The CDR3 totals 12 residues. Trimming removed 2 bases from V and 4 bases from J, with 5 bases in between. CDR1 is MNHEY, CDR2 SVGEGT, per germline.

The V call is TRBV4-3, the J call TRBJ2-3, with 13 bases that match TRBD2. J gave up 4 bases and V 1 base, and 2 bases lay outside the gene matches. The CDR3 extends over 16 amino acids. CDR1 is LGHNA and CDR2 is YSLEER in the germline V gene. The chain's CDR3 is CASSQVLAGGPDTQYF. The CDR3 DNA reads TGCGCCAGCAGCCAAGTACTAGCGGGGGGGCCAGATACGCAGTATTTT.

The chain's CDR3 is CASSGDIYGYTF. CDR3 bases: TGTGCCAGCAGCGGGGACATCTATGGCTACACCTTC. The chain uses TRBV3-1 (or the pseudogene TRBV3-2) and TRBJ1-2, with D possibly matching TRBD1 (6 bases). The CDR3 loop spans 12 amino acids. The V gene's germline CDR1 is LGHDT and CDR2 YNNKEL (reference sequence). V shed 5 bases and J shed 4 bases, with 8 bases lying between them.

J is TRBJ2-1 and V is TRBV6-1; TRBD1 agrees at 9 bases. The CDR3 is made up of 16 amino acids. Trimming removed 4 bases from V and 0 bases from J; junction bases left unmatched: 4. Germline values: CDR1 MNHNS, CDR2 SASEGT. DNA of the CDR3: TGTGCCAGCAGTGTCGGGGGACAGGGCTCCTACAATGAGCAGTTCTTC. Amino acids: CASSVGGQGSYNEQFF.

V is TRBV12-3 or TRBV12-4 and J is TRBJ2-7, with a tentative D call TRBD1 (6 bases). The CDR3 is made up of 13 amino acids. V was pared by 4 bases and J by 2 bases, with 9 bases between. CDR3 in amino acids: CASSSGQTYEQYF. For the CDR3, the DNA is TGTGCCAGCAGTTCAGGACAGACCTACGAGCAGTACTTC.

CDR3: CASSRTSGGPQYF. As DNA, the CDR3 is TGTGCCAGCAGTCGGACTAGCGGGGGCCCGCAGTACTTC. The genes are TRBV6-5 and TRBJ2-7, with 13 bases fitting TRBD2. The CDR3 has 13 residues. V dropped 5 bases and J dropped 9; count of bases not matched to a gene: 4. Germline CDR1 MNHEY, CDR2 SVGAGI.

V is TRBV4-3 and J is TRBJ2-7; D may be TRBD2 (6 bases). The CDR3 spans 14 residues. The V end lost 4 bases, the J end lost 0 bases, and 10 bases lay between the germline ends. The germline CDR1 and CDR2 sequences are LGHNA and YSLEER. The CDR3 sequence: CASSPGGSSYEQYF. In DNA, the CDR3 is TGCGCCAGCAGCCCCGGGGGAAGCTCCTACGAGCAGTACTTC.

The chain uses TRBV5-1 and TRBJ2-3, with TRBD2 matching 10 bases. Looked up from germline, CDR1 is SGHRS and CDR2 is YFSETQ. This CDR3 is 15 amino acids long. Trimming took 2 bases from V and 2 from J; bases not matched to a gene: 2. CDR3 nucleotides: TGCGCCAGCAGCTTAGCGGGAGGGGTCACAGATACGCAGTATTTT. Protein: CASSLAGGVTDTQYF.